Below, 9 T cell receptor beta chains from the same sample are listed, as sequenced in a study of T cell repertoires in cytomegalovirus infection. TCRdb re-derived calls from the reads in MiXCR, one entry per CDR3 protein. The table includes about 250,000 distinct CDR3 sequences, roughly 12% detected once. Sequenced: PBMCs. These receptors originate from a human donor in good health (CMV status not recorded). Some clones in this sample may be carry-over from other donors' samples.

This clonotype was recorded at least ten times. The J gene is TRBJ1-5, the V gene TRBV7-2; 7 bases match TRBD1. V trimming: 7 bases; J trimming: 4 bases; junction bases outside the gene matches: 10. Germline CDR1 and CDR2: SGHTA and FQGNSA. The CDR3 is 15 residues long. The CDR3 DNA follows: TGTGCCAGCACCCTTACCGGGACAGCAAATCAGCCCCAGCATTTT. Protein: CASTLTGTANQPQHF.

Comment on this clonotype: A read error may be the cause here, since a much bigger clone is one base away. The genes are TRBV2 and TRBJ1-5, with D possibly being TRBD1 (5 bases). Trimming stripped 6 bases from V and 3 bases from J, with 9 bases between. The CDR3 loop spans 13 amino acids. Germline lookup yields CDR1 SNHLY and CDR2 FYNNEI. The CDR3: CASRDRNNQPQHF. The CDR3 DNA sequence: TGTGCCAGCAGAGACAGAAACAATCAGCCCCAGCATTTT. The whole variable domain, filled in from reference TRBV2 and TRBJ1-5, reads EPEVTQTPSHQVTQMGQEVILRCVPISNHLYFYWYRQILGQKVEFLVSFYNNEISEKSEIFDDQFSVERPDGSNFTLKIRSTKLEDSAMYFCASRDRNNQPQHFGDGTRLSIL.

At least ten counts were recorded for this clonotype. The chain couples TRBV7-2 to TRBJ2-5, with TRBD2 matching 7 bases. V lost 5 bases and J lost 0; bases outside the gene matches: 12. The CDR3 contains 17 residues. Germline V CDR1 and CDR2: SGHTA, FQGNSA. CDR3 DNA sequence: TGTGCCAGCAGCCCCAACCCTAGCGGAGCTTACCAAGAGACCCAGTACTTC. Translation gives CASSPNPSGAYQETQYF.

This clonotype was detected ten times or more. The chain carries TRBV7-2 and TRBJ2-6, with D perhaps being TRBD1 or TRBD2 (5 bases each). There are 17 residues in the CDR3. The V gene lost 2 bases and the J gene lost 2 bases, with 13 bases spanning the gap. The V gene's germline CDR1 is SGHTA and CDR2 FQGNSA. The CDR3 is CASSLRGPGAGANVLTF. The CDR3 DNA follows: TGTGCCAGCAGCTTAAGGGGACCCGGTGCTGGGGCCAACGTCCTGACTTTC.

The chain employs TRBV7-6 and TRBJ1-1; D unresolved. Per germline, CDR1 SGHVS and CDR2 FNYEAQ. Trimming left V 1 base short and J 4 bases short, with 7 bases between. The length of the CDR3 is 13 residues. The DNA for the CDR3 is TGTGCCAGCAGCTTAGAGGACGGCACTGAAGCTTTCTTT. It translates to CASSLEDGTEAFF.

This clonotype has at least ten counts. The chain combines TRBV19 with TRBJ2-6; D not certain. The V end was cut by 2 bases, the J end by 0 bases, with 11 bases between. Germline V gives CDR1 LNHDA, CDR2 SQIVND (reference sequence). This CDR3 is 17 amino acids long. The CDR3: CASSIQLRSSGANVLTF. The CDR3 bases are TGTGCCAGTAGTATACAGCTTCGATCCTCTGGGGCCAACGTCCTGACTTTC.

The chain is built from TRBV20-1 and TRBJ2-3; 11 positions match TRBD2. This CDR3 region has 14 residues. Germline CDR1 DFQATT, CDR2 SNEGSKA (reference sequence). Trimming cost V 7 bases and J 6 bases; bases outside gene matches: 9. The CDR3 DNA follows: TGCAGTGAACTAGCGGGGGAGTCTCGGGATACGCAGTATTTT. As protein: CSELAGESRDTQYF.

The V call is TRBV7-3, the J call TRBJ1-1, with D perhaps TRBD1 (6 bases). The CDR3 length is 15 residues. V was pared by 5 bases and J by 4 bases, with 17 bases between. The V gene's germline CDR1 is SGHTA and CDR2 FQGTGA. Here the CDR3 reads CASSISPGAGTEAFF. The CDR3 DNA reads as TGTGCCAGCAGCATCTCCCCGGGGGCTGGCACTGAAGCTTTCTTT.

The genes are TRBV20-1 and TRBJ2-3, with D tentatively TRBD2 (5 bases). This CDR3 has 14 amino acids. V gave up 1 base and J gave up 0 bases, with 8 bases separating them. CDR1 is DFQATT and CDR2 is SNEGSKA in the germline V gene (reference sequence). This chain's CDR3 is CSARVWTSTDTQYF. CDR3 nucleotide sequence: TGCAGTGCTAGAGTTTGGACTAGCACAGATACGCAGTATTTT.